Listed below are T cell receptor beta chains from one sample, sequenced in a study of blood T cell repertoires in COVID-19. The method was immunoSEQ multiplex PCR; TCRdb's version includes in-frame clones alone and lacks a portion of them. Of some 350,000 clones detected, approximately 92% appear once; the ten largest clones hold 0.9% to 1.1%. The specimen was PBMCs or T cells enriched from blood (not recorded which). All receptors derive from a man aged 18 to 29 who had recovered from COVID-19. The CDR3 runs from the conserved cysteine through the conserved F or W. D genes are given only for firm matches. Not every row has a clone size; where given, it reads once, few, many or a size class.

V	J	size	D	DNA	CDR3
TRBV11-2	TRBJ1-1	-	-	TGTGCCAGCAGCCCAGAGACAGCTCTGAACACTGAAGCTTTCTTT	CASSPETALNTEAFF
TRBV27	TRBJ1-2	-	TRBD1	TGTGCCAGCAGTTCTATCGACAGGGGTGCGGATGGCTACACCTTC	CASSSIDRGADGYTF
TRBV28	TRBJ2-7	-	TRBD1	TGTGCCAGCAGTTTAGGGACAGGATTTTACGAGCAGTACTTC	CASSLGTGFYEQYF
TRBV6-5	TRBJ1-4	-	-	TGTGCCAGCAGTTACTTGGAGGGGAGGGAAAAACTGTTTTTT	CASSYLEGREKLFF
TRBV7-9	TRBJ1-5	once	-	TGTGCCAGCAGCTTACGGGCAGGGGATCAGCCCCAGCATTTT	CASSLRAGDQPQHF
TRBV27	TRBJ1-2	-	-	TGTGCCAGTCGACAGGCTAACTATGGCTACACCTTC	CASRQANYGYTF
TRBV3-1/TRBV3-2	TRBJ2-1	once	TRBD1	TGTGCCAGCAGCCAAGAGTCAGGGGGCAGCTCCTACAATGAGCAGTTCTTC	CASSQESGGSSYNEQFF
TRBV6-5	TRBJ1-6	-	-	TGTGCCAGCAGTTATCAGGGGCCCCCCCTCCACTTT	CASSYQGPPLHF
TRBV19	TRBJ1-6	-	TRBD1	TGTGCCAGTAGTATCGGAGTCCGGGACAGGGTTGCTCCCCTCCACTTT	CASSIGVRDRVAPLHF
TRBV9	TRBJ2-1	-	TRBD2	TGTGCCAGCAGCGTTAGCGGGAGGGCCGGGAATGAGCAGTTCTTC	CASSVSGRAGNEQFF
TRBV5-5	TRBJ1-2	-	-	TGTGCCAGCAGCTTGAGTGGAAGCGGGGGAATCAACTATGGCTACACCTTC	CASSLSGSGGINYGYTF
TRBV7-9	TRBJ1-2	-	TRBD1	TGTGCCAGCAGCTTAGCCGCAGGGGGCATCCATGGCTACACCTTC	CASSLAAGGIHGYTF
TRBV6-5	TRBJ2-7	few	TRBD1	TGTGCCAGCAGTTACGAAGGGACAGGGTACGAGCAGTACTTC	CASSYEGTGYEQYF
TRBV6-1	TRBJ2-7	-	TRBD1	TGTGCCAGCAGTGGTCGTCCGGGACAGGGCTACTCCTACGAGCAGTACTTC	CASSGRPGQGYSYEQYF
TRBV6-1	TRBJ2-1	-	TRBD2	TGTGCCAGCAGTGAAGCCAACCCGGGGGGAGGTTTGAGGGTCGAGCAGTTCTTC	CASSEANPGGGLRVEQFF
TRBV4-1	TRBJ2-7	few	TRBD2	TGCGCCAGCAGCCCTCCGGCGGGAGAAGGACTAAGGGAGCAGTACTTC	CASSPPAGEGLREQYF
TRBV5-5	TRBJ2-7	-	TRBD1	TGTGCCAGCAGCTTGGCAGGGACAGGGTTTACCTACGAGCAGTACTTC	CASSLAGTGFTYEQYF
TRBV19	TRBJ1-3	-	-	TGTGCCAGTAGTATCGGCGGAGGAAACACCATATATTTT	CASSIGGGNTIYF
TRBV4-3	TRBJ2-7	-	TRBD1	TGCGCCAGCAGCCAAGAAACAGGGGCGTCCTCCTACGAGCAGTACTTC	CASSQETGASSYEQYF
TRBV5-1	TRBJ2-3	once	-	TGCGCCAGCAGCTCTAGCGATCGCACAGATACGCAGTATTTT	CASSSSDRTDTQYF